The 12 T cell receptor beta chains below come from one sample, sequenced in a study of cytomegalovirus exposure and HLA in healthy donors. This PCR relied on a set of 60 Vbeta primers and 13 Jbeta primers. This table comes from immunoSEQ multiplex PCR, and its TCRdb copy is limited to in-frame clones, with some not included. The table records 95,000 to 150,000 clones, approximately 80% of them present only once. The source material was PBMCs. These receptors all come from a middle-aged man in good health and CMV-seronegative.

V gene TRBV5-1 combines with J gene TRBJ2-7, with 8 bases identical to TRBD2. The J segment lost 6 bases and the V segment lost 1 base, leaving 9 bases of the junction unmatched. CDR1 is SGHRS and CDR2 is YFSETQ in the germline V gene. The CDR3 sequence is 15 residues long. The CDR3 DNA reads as TGCGCCAGCAGCTTGACGGGAGGGCCATCAAGCGAGCAGTACTTC. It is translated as CASSLTGGPSSEQYF.

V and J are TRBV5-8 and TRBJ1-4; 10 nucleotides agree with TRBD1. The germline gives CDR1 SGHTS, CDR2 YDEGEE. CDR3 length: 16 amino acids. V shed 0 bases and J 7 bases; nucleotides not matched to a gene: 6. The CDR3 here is CASSLGTGGKGEKLFF. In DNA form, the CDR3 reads TGTGCCAGCAGCTTGGGGACAGGGGGAAAGGGTGAAAAACTGTTTTTT.

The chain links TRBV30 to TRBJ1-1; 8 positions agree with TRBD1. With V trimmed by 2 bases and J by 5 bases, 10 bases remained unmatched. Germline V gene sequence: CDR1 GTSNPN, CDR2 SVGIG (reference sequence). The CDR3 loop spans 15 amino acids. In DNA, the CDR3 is TGTGCCTGGAGTAGCGGACAGGGTGTTGTAACTGAAGCTTTCTTT. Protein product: CAWSSGQGVVTEAFF.

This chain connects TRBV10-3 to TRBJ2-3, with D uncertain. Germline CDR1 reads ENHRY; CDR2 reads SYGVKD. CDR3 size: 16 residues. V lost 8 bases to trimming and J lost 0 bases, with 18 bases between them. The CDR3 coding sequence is TGTGCCATCGGCCCTAACGTGGGCCCTAGCACAGATACGCAGTATTTT. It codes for CAIGPNVGPSTDTQYF.

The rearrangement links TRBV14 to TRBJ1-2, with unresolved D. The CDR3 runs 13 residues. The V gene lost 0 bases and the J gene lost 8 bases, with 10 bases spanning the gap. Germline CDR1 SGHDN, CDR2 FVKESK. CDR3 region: CASSQDPRSGYTF. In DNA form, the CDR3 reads TGTGCCAGCAGCCAAGATCCCAGGTCGGGCTACACCTTC.

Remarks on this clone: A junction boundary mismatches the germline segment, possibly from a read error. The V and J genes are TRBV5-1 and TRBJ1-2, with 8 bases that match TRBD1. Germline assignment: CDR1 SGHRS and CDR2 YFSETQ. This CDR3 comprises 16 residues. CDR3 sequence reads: CASSLLQGDIGHGYPF. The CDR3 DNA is TGCGCCAGCAGCTTGTTACAGGGGGATATTGGCCATGGCTACCCCTTC.

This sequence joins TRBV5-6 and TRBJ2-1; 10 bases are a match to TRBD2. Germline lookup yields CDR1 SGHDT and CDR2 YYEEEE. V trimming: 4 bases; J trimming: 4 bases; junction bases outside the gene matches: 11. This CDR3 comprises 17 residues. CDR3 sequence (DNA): TGTGCCAGCAGCCTAACGGGGAGCGGGGGGGGTTACAATGAGCAGTTCTTC. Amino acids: CASSLTGSGGGYNEQFF.

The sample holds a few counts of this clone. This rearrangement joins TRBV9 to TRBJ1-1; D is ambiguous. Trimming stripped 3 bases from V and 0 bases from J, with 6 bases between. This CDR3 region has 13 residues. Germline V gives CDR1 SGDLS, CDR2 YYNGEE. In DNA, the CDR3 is TGTGCCAGCAGCGCCCGGTTGAACACTGAAGCTTTCTTT. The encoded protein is CASSARLNTEAFF.

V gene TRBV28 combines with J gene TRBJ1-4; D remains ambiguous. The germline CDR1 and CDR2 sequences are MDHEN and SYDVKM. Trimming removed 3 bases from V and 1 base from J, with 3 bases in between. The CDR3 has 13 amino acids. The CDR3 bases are TGTGCCAGCAGTTTTCAAACTAATGAAAAACTGTTTTTT. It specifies CASSFQTNEKLFF.

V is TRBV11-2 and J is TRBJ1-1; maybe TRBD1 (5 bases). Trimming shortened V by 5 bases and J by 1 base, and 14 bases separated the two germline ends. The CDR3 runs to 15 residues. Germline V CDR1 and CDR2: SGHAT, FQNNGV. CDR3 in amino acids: CASSPPDRPNTEAFF. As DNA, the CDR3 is TGTGCCAGCAGCCCACCTGACAGACCGAACACTGAAGCTTTCTTT.

In DNA form, the CDR3 reads TGCGCCAGCAGCCAAGGGACAGGGAGCACAGATACGCAGTATTTT. Translation: CASSQGTGSTDTQYF. This rearrangement joins TRBV4-1 to TRBJ2-3, with 8 bases matching TRBD1. V lost 1 base, J lost 0 bases, and 0 bases stayed unmatched. CDR3 length: 15 residues. Germline lookup yields CDR1 MGHRA and CDR2 YSYEKL.

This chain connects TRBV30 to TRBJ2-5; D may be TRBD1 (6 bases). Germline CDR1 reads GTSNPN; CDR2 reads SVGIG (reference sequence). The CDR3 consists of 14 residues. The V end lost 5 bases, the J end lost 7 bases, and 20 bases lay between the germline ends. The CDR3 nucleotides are TGTGCCTGGTCGCTGAGCAGGGGCGGTGGGACCCAGTACTTC. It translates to CAWSLSRGGGTQYF.